This T cell receptor beta chain appears in the sequencing data of a study of T cells in Graves' hyperthyroidism and ophthalmopathy. Notes on the study in general: Most thyroid-expanded clonotypes above 0.001 were also found in blood.

The TCR beta CDR3 regions underwent amplification using RNA transcripts as the source. HTBI primers were the set used in a first-round RT-PCR of the TCR CDR3. TCRdb fed the multiplex PCR reads into MiXCR, producing one record per CDR3 protein. The sample lists 650,000 to 700,000 distinct CDR3 sequences, roughly 17% occurring once. This clonotype appeared many times. Its specificity is not known. This CDR3 is 16 amino acids long. The germline V gene has CDR1 DFQATT and CDR2 SNEGSKA (reference sequence). Trimming cost V 2 bases and J 0 bases; bases outside gene matches: 7. The chain has TRBV20-1 and TRBJ2-1; TRBD2 agrees at 7 bases. Material for sequencing was blood. The source is a man in his forties or fifties with Graves' hyperthyroidism. CDR3 DNA sequence: TGCAGTGCTAGAACCGGGAGGCCCTACTCCTACAATGAGCAGTTCTTC. Translating gives CSARTGRPYSYNEQFF.